This entry lists 2 T cell receptor beta chains sequenced from one sample in a study of CD8+ T cells in alopecia areata. Isolated RNA was reverse transcribed into cDNA used as the sequencing template. Generated by immunoSEQ multiplex PCR, the TCRdb table keeps only in-frame clones and is missing some. In the table there are about 140,000 clones, 86% of which are singletons. Noted treatment: oral pan-JAK inhibitor, 5-10 mg twice daily. The source material was CD8+ T cells sorted from blood, sampled at week 4, from a patient treated with tofacitinib. These receptors were obtained from a human donor with alopecia areata.

V usage is TRBV29-1 and J usage is TRBJ2-7; no reliable D call. The length of the CDR3 is 11 residues. V was pared by 4 bases and J by 2 bases, with 6 bases between. The germline V gene has CDR1 SQVTM and CDR2 ANQGSEA. DNA for the CDR3: TGCAGCGTTGTAACGACCTACGAGCAGTACTTC. Its translation is CSVVTTYEQYF.

The rearrangement uses TRBV18 and TRBJ2-7, with 7 bases aligning to TRBD1. CDR3 length: 14 amino acids. Germline V lookup: CDR1 KGHSH, CDR2 LQKENI. V lost 5 bases and J lost 3; bases outside the gene matches: 7. CDR3 region: CASSAEGQLYEQYF. The DNA for the CDR3 is TGTGCCAGCTCAGCAGAGGGACAGCTCTACGAGCAGTACTTC.